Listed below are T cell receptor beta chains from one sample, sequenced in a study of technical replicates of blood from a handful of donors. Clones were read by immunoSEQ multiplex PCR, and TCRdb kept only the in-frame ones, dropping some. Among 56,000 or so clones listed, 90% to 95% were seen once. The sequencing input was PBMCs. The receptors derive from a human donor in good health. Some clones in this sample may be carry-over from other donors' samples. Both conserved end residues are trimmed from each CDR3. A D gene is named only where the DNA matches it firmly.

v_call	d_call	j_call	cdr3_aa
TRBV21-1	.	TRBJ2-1	ASSKRMGQGRTYNEQF
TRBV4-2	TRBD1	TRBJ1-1	ASSPWTGSTEAF
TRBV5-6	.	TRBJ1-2	ASSAGVGRLSGGYT
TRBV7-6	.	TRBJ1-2	ASSPQVQTELWGYT
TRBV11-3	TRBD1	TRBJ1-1	ASSFGDRNTEAF
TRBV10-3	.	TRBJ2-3	AISDREGTDTQY
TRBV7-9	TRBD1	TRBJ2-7	ASSNDRDRPSYEQY
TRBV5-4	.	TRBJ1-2	ASSLLTTGYGYT
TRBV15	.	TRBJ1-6	ATSRVGQGQLSPLH
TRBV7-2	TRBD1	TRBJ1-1	ASRPTGGAEAF
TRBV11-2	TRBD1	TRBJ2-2	ASTRTGSTGELF
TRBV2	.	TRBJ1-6	ASSGGKLNSPLH
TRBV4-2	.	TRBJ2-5	ASGHPRTQY
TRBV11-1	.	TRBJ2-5	ASSLGDRNRETQY
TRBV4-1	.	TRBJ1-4	ASSQTRGEKLF
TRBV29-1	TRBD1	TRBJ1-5	SVEDLPQGADQPQH
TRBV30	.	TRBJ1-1	AWSGGGGSTEAF
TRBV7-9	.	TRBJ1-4	ASSSYQRNEKLF
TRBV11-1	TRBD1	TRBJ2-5	ASSTDRASKTQY
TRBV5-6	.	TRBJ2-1	ASSSAGGGVNEQF
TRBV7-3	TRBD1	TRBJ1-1	ASSLRRAQGAMGTEAF
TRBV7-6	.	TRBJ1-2	ASSLTTGNYGYT
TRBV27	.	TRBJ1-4	ASSSGRGNEKLF
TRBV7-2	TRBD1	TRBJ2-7	ASSLAGQGVSEQY
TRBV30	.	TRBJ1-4	AWGVGTGNEKLF
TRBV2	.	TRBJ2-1	ASSEVYGNEQF
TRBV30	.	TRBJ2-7	AWSYRTGSPSYEQY
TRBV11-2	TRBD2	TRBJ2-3	ASSLGSGRYADTQY
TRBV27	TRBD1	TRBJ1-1	ASSSLDRLATEAF